This entry features one T cell receptor beta chain sequence. Its antigen remains unidentified. Each donor supplied roughly 9.1 milliliters of peripheral blood. The germline V gene encodes CDR1 SGHRS and CDR2 YFSETQ. With 4 bases removed from V and 2 bases from J, the gap between germline ends came to 13 bases. CDR3 length: 14 amino acids. This sample is drawn from a study of blood T cells in healthy people across ages. About the research overall: When template switching was applied, about one barcoded beta molecule was captured per two T cells. Broader study findings: With donor CMV status unknown, expanded clonotype changes were possibly confounded. Researchers said unsorted PBMCs prevented a conclusive naive versus antigen-experienced comparison.

The authors ran a second PCR of 7 to 11 cycles using a sample-barcoded 5' primer and a J-beta primer mix. TCRdb processed the 5' RACE reads anew with MiXCR; each CDR3 protein has one entry. The sample has around 1,600,000 distinct CDR3 sequences; less than 45% are singletons. The sequenced material came from blood. This chain joins TRBV5-1 and TRBJ2-7; D is perhaps TRBD2 (5 bases). The TCR comes from a woman between 18 and 30 years old in good health. In nucleotides, the CDR3 is TGCGCCAGCAGCGTGGAGGACGGCGCCTACGAGCAGTACTTC. This codes for CASSVEDGAYEQYF.